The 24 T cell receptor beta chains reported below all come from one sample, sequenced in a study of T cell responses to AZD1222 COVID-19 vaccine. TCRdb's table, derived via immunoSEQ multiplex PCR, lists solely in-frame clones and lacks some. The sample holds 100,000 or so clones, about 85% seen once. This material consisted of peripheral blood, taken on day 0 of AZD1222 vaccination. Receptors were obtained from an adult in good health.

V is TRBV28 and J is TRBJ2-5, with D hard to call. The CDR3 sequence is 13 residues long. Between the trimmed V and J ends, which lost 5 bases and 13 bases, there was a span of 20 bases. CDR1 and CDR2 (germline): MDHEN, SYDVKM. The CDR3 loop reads CASSRVSREVAYF. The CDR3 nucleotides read TGTGCCAGCAGTCGAGTCTCCCGAGAGGTTGCGTACTTC.

The CDR3 protein is CASSEGGSGTDTQYF. The CDR3 DNA reads TGTGCCAGCAGTGAAGGGGGGAGCGGCACAGATACGCAGTATTTT. This sequence joins TRBV6-4 and TRBJ2-3; D tentatively fits TRBD1 or TRBD2 (6 bases each). This CDR3 has 15 residues. V lost 3 bases and J 1 base, leaving 11 bases between the germline ends. Germline assignment: CDR1 MRHNA and CDR2 SNTAGT.

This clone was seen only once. The DNA for the CDR3 is TGTGCCAGCAGAGGTAATGAGCAGTTCTTC. Its protein product is CASRGNEQFF. This chain uses TRBV25-1 with TRBJ2-1; no reliable D call. Trimming took off 6 bases at V and 7 bases at J, with 4 bases between the two ends. The CDR3 contains 10 residues. Germline values: CDR1 MGHDK, CDR2 SYGVNS.

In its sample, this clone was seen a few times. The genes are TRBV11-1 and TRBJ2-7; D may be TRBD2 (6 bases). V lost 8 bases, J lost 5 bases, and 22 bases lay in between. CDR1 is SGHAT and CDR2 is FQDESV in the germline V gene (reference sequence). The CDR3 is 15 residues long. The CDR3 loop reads CASALIGGSGDEQYF. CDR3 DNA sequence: TGTGCCAGCGCGCTAATCGGGGGTTCTGGCGACGAGCAGTACTTC.

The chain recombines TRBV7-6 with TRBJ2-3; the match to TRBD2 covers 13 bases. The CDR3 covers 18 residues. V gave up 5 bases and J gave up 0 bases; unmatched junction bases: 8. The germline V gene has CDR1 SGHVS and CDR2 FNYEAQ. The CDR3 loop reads CASSQLAGGSVSTDTQYF. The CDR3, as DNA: TGTGCCAGCAGCCAACTAGCGGGAGGGAGCGTGAGCACAGATACGCAGTATTTT.

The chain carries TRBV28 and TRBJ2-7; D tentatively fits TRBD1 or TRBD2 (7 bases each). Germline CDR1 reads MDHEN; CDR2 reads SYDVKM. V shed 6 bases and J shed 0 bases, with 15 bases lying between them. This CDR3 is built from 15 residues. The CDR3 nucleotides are TGTGCCAGCAGCTACAGGGGAGGGGGCTCCTACGAGCAGTACTTC. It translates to CASSYRGGGSYEQYF. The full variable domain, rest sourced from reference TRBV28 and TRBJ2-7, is DVKVTQSSRYLVKRTGEKVFLECVQDMDHENMFWYRQDPGLGLRLIYFSYDVKMKEKGDIPEGYSVSREKKERFSLILESASTNQTSMYLCASSYRGGGSYEQYFGPGTRLTVT.

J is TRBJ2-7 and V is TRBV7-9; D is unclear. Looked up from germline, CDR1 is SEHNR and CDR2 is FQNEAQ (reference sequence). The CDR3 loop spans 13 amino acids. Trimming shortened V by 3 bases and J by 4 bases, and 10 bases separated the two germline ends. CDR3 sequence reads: CASSLISGYEQYF. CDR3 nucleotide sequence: TGTGCCAGCAGCTTGATCTCCGGTTACGAGCAGTACTTC.

CDR3 in DNA: TGTGCCAGCAGCTTCACAGGGGGAGGTTTGGATGGCTACACCTTC. Encoded protein: CASSFTGGGLDGYTF. The chain couples TRBV7-2 to TRBJ1-2; TRBD1 aligns across 8 bases. This CDR3 has 15 residues. Germline trimming cut 3 bases from V and 6 bases from J; bases unmatched to any gene: 9. Germline V gene sequence: CDR1 SGHTA, CDR2 FQGNSA. The complete variable domain, with remaining parts taken from reference TRBV7-2 and TRBJ1-2, reads GAGVSQSPSNKVTEKGKDVELRCDPISGHTALYWYRQSLGQGLEFLIYFQGNSAPDKSGLPSDRFSAERTGGSVSTLTIQRTQQEDSAVYLCASSFTGGGLDGYTFGSGTRLTVV.

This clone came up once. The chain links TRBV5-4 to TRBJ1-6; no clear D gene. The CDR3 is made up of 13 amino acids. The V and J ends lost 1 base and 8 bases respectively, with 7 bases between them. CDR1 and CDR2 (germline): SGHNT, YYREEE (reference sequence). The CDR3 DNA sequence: TGTGCCAGCAGCTTGTACAGAGATTCACCCCTCCACTTT. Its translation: CASSLYRDSPLHF.

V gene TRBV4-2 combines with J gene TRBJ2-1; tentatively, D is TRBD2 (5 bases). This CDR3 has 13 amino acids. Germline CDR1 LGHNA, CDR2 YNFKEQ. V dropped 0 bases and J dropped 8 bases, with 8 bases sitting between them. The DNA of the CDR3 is TGTGCCAGCAGCCAAGATTGGGAGTATGAGCAGTTCTTC. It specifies CASSQDWEYEQFF.

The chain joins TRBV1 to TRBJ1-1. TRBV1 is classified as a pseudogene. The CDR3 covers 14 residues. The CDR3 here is CTSSQRHTESEAFF. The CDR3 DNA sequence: TGCACCAGCAGCCAAAGGCACACGGAGTCTGAAGCTTTCTTT.

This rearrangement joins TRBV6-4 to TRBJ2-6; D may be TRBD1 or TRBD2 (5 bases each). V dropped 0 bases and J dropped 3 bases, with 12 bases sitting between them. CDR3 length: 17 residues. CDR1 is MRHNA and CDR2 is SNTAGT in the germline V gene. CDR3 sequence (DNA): TGTGCCAGCAGTGACTCGAGGAGAGGGGATGGGGCCAACGTCCTGACTTTC. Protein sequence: CASSDSRRGDGANVLTF.

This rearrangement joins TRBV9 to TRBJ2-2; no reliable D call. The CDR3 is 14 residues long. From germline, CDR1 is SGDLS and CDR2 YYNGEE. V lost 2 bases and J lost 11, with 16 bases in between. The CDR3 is CASSVASKSGELFF. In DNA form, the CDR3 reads TGTGCCAGCAGCGTTGCTTCTAAGAGTGGAGAGCTGTTTTTT.

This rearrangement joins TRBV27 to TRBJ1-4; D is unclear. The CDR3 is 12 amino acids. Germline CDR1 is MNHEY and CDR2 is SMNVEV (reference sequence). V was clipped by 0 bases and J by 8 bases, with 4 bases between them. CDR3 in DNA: TGTGCCAGCAGTTTATCGCAGGAAAAACTGTTTTTT. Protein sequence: CASSLSQEKLFF.

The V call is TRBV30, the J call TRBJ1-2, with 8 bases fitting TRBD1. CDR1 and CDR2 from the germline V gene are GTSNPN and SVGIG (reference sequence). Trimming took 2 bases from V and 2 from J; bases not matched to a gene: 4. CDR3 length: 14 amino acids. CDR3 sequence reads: CAWSLRDRNYGYTF. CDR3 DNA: TGTGCCTGGAGTCTAAGGGACAGGAACTATGGCTACACCTTC.

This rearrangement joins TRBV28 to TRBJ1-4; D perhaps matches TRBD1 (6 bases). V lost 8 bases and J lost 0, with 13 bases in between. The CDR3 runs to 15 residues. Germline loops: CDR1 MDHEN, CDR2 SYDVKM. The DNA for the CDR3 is TGTGCCAGCCATCCCGAGGGGGCAACTAATGAAAAACTGTTTTTT. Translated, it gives CASHPEGATNEKLFF.

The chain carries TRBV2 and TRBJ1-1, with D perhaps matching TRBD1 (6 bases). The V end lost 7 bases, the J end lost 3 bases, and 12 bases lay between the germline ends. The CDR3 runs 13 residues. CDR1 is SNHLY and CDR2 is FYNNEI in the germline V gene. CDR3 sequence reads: CASTGQIYTEAFF. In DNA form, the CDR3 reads TGTGCCAGCACAGGACAGATATACACTGAAGCTTTCTTT.

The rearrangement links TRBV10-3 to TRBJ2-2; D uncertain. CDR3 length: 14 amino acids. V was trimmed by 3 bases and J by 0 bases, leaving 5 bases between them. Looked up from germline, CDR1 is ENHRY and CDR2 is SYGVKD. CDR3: CAISELANTGELFF. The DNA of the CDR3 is TGTGCCATCAGTGAATTGGCGAACACCGGGGAGCTGTTTTTT.

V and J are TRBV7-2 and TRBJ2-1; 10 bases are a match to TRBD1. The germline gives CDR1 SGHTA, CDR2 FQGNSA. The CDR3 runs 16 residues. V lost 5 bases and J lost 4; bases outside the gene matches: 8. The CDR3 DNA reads TGTGCCAGCAGCACCCCGGACAGGGGGAGGTACAATGAGCAGTTCTTC. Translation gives CASSTPDRGRYNEQFF.

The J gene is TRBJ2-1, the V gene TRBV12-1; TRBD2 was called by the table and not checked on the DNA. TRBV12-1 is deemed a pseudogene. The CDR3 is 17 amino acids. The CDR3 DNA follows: TGTGCCGGTCCCCAGGCGGGAGGAGGGAGCTCCTACAATGAGCAGTTCTTC. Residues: CAGPQAGGGSSYNEQFF.

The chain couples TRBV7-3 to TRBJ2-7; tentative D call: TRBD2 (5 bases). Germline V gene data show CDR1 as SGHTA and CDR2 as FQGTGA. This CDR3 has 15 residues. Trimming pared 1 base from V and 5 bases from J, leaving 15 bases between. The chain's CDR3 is CASSLNGYAGNEQYF. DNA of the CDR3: TGTGCCAGCAGCTTAAATGGGTACGCGGGCAACGAGCAGTACTTC.

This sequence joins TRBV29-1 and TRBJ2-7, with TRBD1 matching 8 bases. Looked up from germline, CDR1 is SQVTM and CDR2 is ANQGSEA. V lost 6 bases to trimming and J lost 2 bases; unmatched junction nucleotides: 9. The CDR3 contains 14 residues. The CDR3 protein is CSVDRGATPYEQYF. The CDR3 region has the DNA TGCAGCGTCGACAGGGGCGCGACTCCCTACGAGCAGTACTTC.

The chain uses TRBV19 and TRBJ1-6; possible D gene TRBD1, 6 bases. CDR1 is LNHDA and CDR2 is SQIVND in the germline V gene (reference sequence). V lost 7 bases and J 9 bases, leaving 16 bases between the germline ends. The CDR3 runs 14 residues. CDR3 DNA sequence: TGTGCCAGTACCCGACAGGCTCTCGGTTCACCCCTCCACTTT. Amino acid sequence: CASTRQALGSPLHF.

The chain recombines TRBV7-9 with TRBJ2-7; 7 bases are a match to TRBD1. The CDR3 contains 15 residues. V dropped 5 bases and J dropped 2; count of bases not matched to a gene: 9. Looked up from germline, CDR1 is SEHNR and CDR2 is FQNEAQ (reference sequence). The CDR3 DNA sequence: TGTGCCAGCAGCGTAGACAGGGTAGAACCCTACGAGCAGTACTTC. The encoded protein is CASSVDRVEPYEQYF.